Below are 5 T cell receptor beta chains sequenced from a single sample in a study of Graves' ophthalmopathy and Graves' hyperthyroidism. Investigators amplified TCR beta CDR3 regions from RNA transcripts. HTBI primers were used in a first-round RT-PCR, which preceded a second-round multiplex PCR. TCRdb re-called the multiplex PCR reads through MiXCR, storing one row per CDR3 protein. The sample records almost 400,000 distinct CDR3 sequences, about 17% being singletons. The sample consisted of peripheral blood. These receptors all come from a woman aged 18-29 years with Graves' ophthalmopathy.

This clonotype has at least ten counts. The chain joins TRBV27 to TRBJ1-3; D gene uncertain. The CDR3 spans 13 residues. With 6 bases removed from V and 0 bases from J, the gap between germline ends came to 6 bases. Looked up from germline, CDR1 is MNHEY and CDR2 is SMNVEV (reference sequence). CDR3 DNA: TGTGCCAGCAGGCCGGACTCTGGAAACACCATATATTTT. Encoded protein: CASRPDSGNTIYF.

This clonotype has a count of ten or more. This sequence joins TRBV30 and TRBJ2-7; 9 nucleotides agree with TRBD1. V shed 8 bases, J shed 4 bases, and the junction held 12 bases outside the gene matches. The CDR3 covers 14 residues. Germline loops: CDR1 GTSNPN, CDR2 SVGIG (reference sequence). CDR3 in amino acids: CAGTPGTGLYEQYF. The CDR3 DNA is TGTGCCGGCACCCCCGGGACAGGGTTATACGAGCAGTACTTC.

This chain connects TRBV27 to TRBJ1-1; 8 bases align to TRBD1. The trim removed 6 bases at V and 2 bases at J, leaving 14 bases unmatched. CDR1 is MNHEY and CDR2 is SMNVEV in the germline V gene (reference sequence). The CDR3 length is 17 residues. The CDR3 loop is CASSLRRTGRVNTEAFF. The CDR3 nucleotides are TGTGCCAGCAGCCTAAGGCGGACAGGGAGGGTCAACACTGAAGCTTTCTTT.

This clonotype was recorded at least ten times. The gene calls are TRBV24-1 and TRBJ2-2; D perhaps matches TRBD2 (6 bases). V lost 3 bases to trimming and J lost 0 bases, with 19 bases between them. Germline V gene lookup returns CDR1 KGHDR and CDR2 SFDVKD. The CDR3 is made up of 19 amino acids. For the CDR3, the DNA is TGTGCCACCAGTGATCCAGAGGGCGGGGCCAGCGCGAACACCGGGGAGCTGTTTTTT. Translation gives CATSDPEGGASANTGELFF.

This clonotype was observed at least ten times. The CDR3 reads CASSPLGTANTEAFF. The DNA of the CDR3 is TGTGCCAGCTCACCACTCGGGACGGCGAACACTGAAGCTTTCTTT. The V gene is TRBV18, the J gene TRBJ1-1; TRBD1 is a possible D gene (5 bases). The CDR3 contains 15 residues. Germline V lookup: CDR1 KGHSH, CDR2 LQKENI. V lost 1 base to trimming and J lost 1 base, with 10 bases between them.